These T cell receptor beta chains were read from a single sample in a study of shared clonotypes between healthy human individuals. Only in-frame clones appear in the TCRdb table, and some are missing; sequencing was by immunoSEQ multiplex PCR. Of some 2,000,000 clones listed, less than 95% are singletons. Sequencing input: naive CD8+ T cells sorted from blood. These receptors were obtained from a man younger than 35 in good health. Both conserved end residues are part of each CDR3. D genes are given only for firm matches. Clone size is given for some rows only: seen once, a few or many times, or a class if the clone is expanded.

abundance	d_gene	j_gene	v_gene	CDR3aa	CDR3nt
NA	NA	TRBJ2-7	TRBV9	CASSVAASSSYEQYF	TGTGCCAGCAGCGTAGCGGCGTCCTCCTCCTACGAGCAGTACTTC
NA	TRBD1	TRBJ1-2	TRBV5-6	CASSLARQGPSYGYTF	TGTGCCAGCAGCTTGGCGAGACAGGGCCCAAGCTATGGCTACACCTTC
NA	NA	TRBJ1-2	TRBV15	CATSRDLGGYGYTF	TGTGCCACCAGCAGAGATCTGGGTGGCTATGGCTACACCTTC
NA	NA	TRBJ2-1	TRBV9	CASSGSRATLNNEQFF	TGTGCCAGCAGCGGGTCAAGGGCCACCCTAAACAATGAGCAGTTCTTC
NA	TRBD2	TRBJ2-7	TRBV6-1	CASSGLAGYSYEQYF	TGTGCCAGCAGTGGGCTAGCGGGCTACTCCTACGAGCAGTACTTC
NA	NA	TRBJ2-5	TRBV5-6	CASSLALEGETQYF	TGTGCCAGCAGCTTGGCTCTAGAAGGAGAGACCCAGTACTTC
NA	NA	TRBJ1-5	TRBV4-3	CASSQDRGLVQPQHF	TGCGCCAGCAGCCAAGATCGAGGGTTGGTTCAGCCCCAGCATTTT
NA	TRBD2	TRBJ2-7	TRBV28	CASSFLTSGGPEQYF	TGTGCCAGCAGCTTTTTGACTAGCGGGGGGCCGGAGCAGTACTTC
NA	NA	TRBJ2-7	TRBV23-1	CASSQRLARSYEQYF	TGCGCCAGCAGTCAAAGGTTGGCCCGCTCCTACGAGCAGTACTTC
NA	NA	TRBJ1-5	TRBV28	CASSSEGGQPQHF	TGTGCCAGCAGTTCCGAGGGCGGCCAGCCCCAGCATTTT
once	TRBD2	TRBJ2-5	TRBV10-3	CAISESPSGSLGETQYF	TGTGCCATCAGTGAGTCACCTAGCGGGAGTTTGGGAGAGACCCAGTACTTC
NA	TRBD2	TRBJ2-5	TRBV25-1	CASSVAGGVETQYF	TGTGCCAGCAGCGTAGCGGGAGGCGTAGAGACCCAGTACTTC
NA	NA	TRBJ1-1	TRBV18	CASSPRAGGIEGMNTEAFF	TGTGCCAGCTCACCACGGGCGGGCGGTATAGAGGGGATGAACACTGAAGCTTTCTTT
NA	NA	TRBJ1-4	TRBV18	CASSPYGRREKLFF	TGTGCCAGCTCACCCTACGGTCGTCGTGAAAAACTGTTTTTT
NA	NA	TRBJ2-5	TRBV15	CATSSDQTQYF	TGTGCCACCAGCAGTGATCAGACCCAGTACTTC
NA	NA	TRBJ2-3	TRBV7-3	CASSLDGTGYPDTQYF	TGTGCCAGCAGCTTAGACGGCACCGGGTACCCAGATACGCAGTATTTT
NA	NA	TRBJ1-5	TRBV4-1	CASSQDSLGDGNQPQHF	TGCGCCAGCAGCCAAGATTCACTGGGGGATGGCAATCAGCCCCAGCATTTT
NA	NA	TRBJ2-7	TRBV7-2	CASSFGTVMREQYF	TGTGCCAGCAGCTTCGGTACGGTGATGCGCGAGCAGTACTTC
NA	NA	TRBJ1-4	TRBV5-6	CASSFEGNEKLFF	TGTGCCAGCAGCTTCGAGGGAAATGAAAAACTGTTTTTT
NA	NA	TRBJ1-1	TRBV13	CASSLDRDTEAFF	TGTGCCAGCAGCTTAGACAGGGACACTGAAGCTTTCTTT
NA	NA	TRBJ1-5	TRBV27	CASSLWSGYNQPQHF	TGTGCCAGCAGTTTATGGTCTGGTTACAATCAGCCCCAGCATTTT
once	NA	TRBJ2-7	TRBV6-6	CASSYSTGWSYEQYF	TGTGCCAGCAGTTACTCTACAGGGTGGTCCTACGAGCAGTACTTC
NA	TRBD2	TRBJ2-7	TRBV10-1	CASSESFAGGGEQYF	TGCGCCAGCAGTGAGTCGTTTGCGGGAGGGGGTGAGCAGTACTTC
NA	NA	TRBJ1-1	TRBV19	CASISRDNTEAFF	TGTGCCAGTATCTCCCGGGACAACACTGAAGCTTTCTTT
NA	NA	TRBJ1-1	TRBV6-5	CASSYSGGATEAFF	TGTGCCAGCAGTTACTCGGGGGGGGCCACTGAAGCTTTCTTT
NA	NA	TRBJ1-3	TRBV9	CASSVGGFMAGNTIYF	TGTGCCAGCAGCGTAGGGGGGTTTATGGCCGGAAACACCATATATTTT
NA	TRBD1	TRBJ2-1	TRBV5-1	CASSMAQYGQASNYNEQFF	TGCGCCAGCAGCATGGCCCAGTACGGACAGGCTAGCAACTACAATGAGCAGTTCTTC
once	TRBD1	TRBJ2-1	TRBV7-9	CASSPGQGQNNEQFF	TGTGCCAGCAGCCCGGGACAGGGACAAAACAATGAGCAGTTCTTC
NA	NA	TRBJ1-2	TRBV2	CASSPVQGFYGYTF	TGTGCCAGCAGTCCCGTACAGGGTTTCTATGGCTACACCTTC
NA	TRBD1	TRBJ2-7	TRBV19	CASGQGEGYEQYF	TGTGCGTCCGGACAGGGTGAAGGCTACGAGCAGTACTTC
NA	NA	TRBJ2-7	TRBV7-2	CASSLVIGEGLHYEQYF	TGTGCCAGCAGCTTAGTTATTGGAGAGGGACTGCACTACGAGCAGTACTTC
NA	TRBD2	TRBJ2-1	TRBV19	CASSSVPGLAEMDNEQFF	TGTGCCAGTAGTTCCGTCCCGGGACTAGCGGAGATGGACAATGAGCAGTTCTTC
NA	TRBD1	TRBJ1-2	TRBV29-1	CSVEVRDRHYGYTF	TGCAGCGTTGAAGTCCGGGACAGACACTATGGCTACACCTTC
NA	NA	TRBJ1-1	TRBV5-5	CASSLSSEAFF	TGTGCCAGCAGCTTGTCATCTGAAGCTTTCTTT
NA	NA	TRBJ2-7	TRBV15	CATSPGGGLYEQYF	TGTGCCACCAGCCCAGGGGGAGGGCTTTACGAGCAGTACTTC
NA	NA	TRBJ1-1	TRBV25-1	CASSEYVGLNTEAFF	TGTGCCAGCAGTGAATATGTAGGGTTGAACACTGAAGCTTTCTTT
NA	NA	TRBJ2-7	TRBV5-5	CASSFDADSYEQYF	TGTGCCAGCAGCTTTGATGCAGACTCCTACGAGCAGTACTTC
NA	NA	TRBJ2-1	TRBV7-9	CASSASPGYNEQFF	TGTGCCAGCAGCGCATCCCCTGGGTACAATGAGCAGTTCTTC
NA	NA	TRBJ1-4	TRBV30	CAWDGGSGEKLFF	TGTGCCTGGGACGGAGGGTCGGGTGAAAAACTGTTTTTT
NA	NA	TRBJ2-7	TRBV14	CASSQDWQGFLGEQYF	TGTGCCAGCAGCCAAGATTGGCAGGGCTTCCTGGGGGAGCAGTACTTC
NA	NA	TRBJ2-3	TRBV4-3	CASSQVGHELSTDTQYF	TGCGCCAGCAGCCAAGTGGGACACGAATTGAGCACAGATACGCAGTATTTT
NA	NA	TRBJ2-7	TRBV9	CASSVDRAHEQYF	TGTGCCAGCAGCGTAGACAGGGCCCACGAGCAGTACTTC
NA	NA	TRBJ1-1	TRBV7-9	CASSHAGAPLTEAFF	TGTGCCAGCAGCCACGCAGGGGCCCCTCTCACTGAAGCTTTCTTT
NA	NA	TRBJ1-1	TRBV6-1	CASSEDIGPNTEAFF	TGTGCCAGCAGTGAAGATATAGGACCGAACACTGAAGCTTTCTTT
NA	NA	TRBJ2-3	TRBV6-6	CASSLTVSSTDTQYF	TGTGCCAGCAGTCTGACTGTTTCTAGCACAGATACGCAGTATTTT
NA	TRBD2	TRBJ2-1	TRBV27	CASSLAGATYNEQFF	TGTGCCAGCAGTTTAGCGGGAGCGACCTACAATGAGCAGTTCTTC
once	NA	TRBJ2-1	TRBV6-5	CASGGVIYNEQFF	TGTGCCAGCGGCGGGGTTATCTACAATGAGCAGTTCTTC
NA	TRBD1	TRBJ1-2	TRBV4-1	CASSQEHRGYGYTF	TGCGCCAGCAGCCAAGAACACAGGGGGTATGGCTACACCTTC
once	NA	TRBJ2-3	TRBV10-1	CASSEWGEKDTQYF	TGCGCCAGCAGTGAGTGGGGAGAGAAAGATACGCAGTATTTT
NA	NA	TRBJ2-7	TRBV4-1	CASSPVGDWAYEQYF	TGCGCCAGCAGCCCTGTGGGTGATTGGGCCTACGAGCAGTACTTC
NA	TRBD1	TRBJ1-2	TRBV7-3	CASSSSGTGAHGYTF	TGTGCCAGCAGCTCCTCCGGGACAGGGGCTCATGGCTACACCTTC
NA	TRBD1	TRBJ2-1	TRBV27	CASSSSGGGPPLNEQFF	TGTGCCAGCAGTTCGTCAGGGGGCGGGCCCCCCCTCAATGAGCAGTTCTTC
NA	NA	TRBJ2-3	TRBV27	CASSDFSTDTQYF	TGTGCCAGCAGTGACTTTAGCACAGATACGCAGTATTTT
NA	NA	TRBJ1-3	TRBV10-3	CAISESTRNTIYF	TGTGCCATCAGTGAGTCGACTAGAAACACCATATATTTT
once	NA	TRBJ2-1	TRBV4-1	CASSGHGNNEQFF	TGCGCCAGCAGCGGGCATGGGAACAATGAGCAGTTCTTC